This section outlines one T cell receptor (beta chain) sequence together with its context. This entry comes from a study of blood T cell repertoires in COVID-19. Overall study context: Samples representing acute and convalescent COVID-19 were sourced from the United States, Italy and Spain. From T cells, B-cell-depleted T cells, or PBMCs came the material, which was cDNA or gDNA.

The CDR3 runs to 16 residues. Germline-derived CDR1 and CDR2 are MNHNS and SASEGT. V dropped 0 bases and J dropped 14; count of bases not matched to a gene: 13. Original methodology: The assay estimated nucleated cells by amplifying reference gene primers. Assay used: immunoSEQ multiplex PCR; TCRdb lists only in-frame clones, some missing. That table supplies the V and J calls and clone size; D and trimming were determined from the DNA. This table has 70,000 to 90,000 clones, more than 65% appearing once. The rearrangement uses TRBV6-1 and TRBJ2-1; 10 bases match TRBD2. This clonotype was sampled from a man aged 65-85 years with acute or convalescent COVID-19. Source material: peripheral blood. The CDR3 here is CASSEAGIAGGHPKFF. Written as DNA, the CDR3 is TGTGCCAGCAGTGAAGCTGGGATAGCGGGGGGCCACCCCAAGTTCTTC.